This T cell receptor (beta chain) was identified in a study of human T cells and chemical hapten exposure (dated by TCRdb to the early 2020s). With respect to the entire study: For sensitization, 2% DPC in acetone was applied to a roughly 2 cm by roughly 2 cm area of upper inner arm skin. Weekly therapeutic DPC doses were additionally applied to the scalp of patients throughout the roughly 23-week study period. Patch testing was done on the upper back using Finn chambers containing 0.01% DPC, and results were scored after 6 days according to International Contact Dermatitis Research Group standards. Alopecia areata with under or over 50% scalp involvement, alopecia totalis and alopecia universalis were represented in the patient cohort, which was mostly female. The libraries were sequenced as a pool, and the TCR yield per sample differed mostly because of small variations in library volumes within the pool. The study tracked peripheral blood TCR repertoire changes in vivo during primary and secondary sensitization to the hapten diphenylcyclopropenone (DPC) in alopecia patients. Blood samples were taken from patients before sensitization (week 0) and at 2, 6 and about 24 weeks after DPC sensitization. For TCR sequencing, blood came from 25 to 35 alopecia patients at anywhere from one to four time points (pre-sensitization, 2, 6 and 24 weeks). The paper's findings and limits, for the study overall: After repeated subsampling, the strength of the expansion versus patch-test correlation and the threshold at which it became significant changed. No change with DPC sensitization was found in the number of TCRs above 1 in 1000 frequency, and no evidence of global repertoire structure alterations was found. Patch test score was positively correlated with the number of PT1 expanded TCRs, with significance at thresholds 8, 16 and 32 but not at 4. All patients had alopecia, a presumed autoimmune disease, so their immune response might differ from that of healthy individuals. Compared with pre-sensitization or healthy control sets, expanded TCRs formed significantly more large CDR3 similarity clusters, which is consistent with antigen-driven responses.

About this clonotype itself: Its antigen specificity is not known. Within one base of it there is no much larger clone, and no base qualities were kept.

Sequences PRHDT (CDR1) and FYEKMQ (CDR2) are obtained from the germline V gene (reference sequence). The junction shows trimming of 2 bases on V and 1 base on J, and the gene matches do not reach 7 bases of it. Counted from cysteine to phenylalanine, this CDR3 has 16 amino acids. Only the CDR3 DNA stays, 48 bases, in frame from base 1. Preparation of the library involved RACE. The instrument given in TCRdb is NextSeq 500. Library preparation attached unique molecular identifiers to individual cDNA molecules for quantitative, reproducible TCR counting. For every blood RNA sample, sequencing covered both the TCR alpha and TCR beta chains. Processing in the source paper ran as follows. The median number of TCRs per sample was roughly 100,000, ranging from 23,224 to 690,600. V, J and CDR3 annotation of the TCR reads was performed with the Decombinator software suite. For PS versus PT1 abundance plots, all samples were subsampled to the same number of TCRs (28,000). TCRs were defined as expanded if absent before sensitization and observed at least eight times at the 2-week time point. TCRdb reworked the public reads: Q25 trimming with fastp, MiXCR clone assembly, productive beta chains retained. Merged by CDR3 protein, the rows form single entries marked with the most common genes and DNA. These V and J calls rely on TCRdb rather than the paper's analysis. The sample table contains tens of thousands of distinct CDR3 sequences; only one count was recorded for about 10% of them. The ten largest clones capture about 5.9% of the sample.

The sample's time point label, decoded: pre-sensitization, week 0. Explained via the paper, the treatment or condition label denotes: therapeutic diphenylcyclopropenone sensitization with weekly scalp DPC. At each patch-test visit, blood was drawn before the patch test was applied. Patients were eligible if aged 18 to 70, diagnosed with alopecia and judged suitable for DPC therapy, and pregnant patients were excluded. Total RNA was extracted from unfractionated whole blood that had been collected in Tempus Blood RNA tubes. Sequencing was performed on whole blood, taken in connection with sensitization to the hapten diphenylcyclopropenone (DPC). The TCR was taken from a man younger than 45 with alopecia areata. Some clones in this sample may be carry-over from other donors' samples. The receptor chain draws on TRBV13 and TRBJ2-5, and 7 junction bases match TRBD1. The nucleotide sequence is given as TGTGCCAGCAGCTTATCCTTGGGACAGCTCCAAGAGACCCAGTACTTC. Translated, this gives CASSLSLGQLQETQYF.